These 21 T cell receptor beta chains were all obtained from the same sample, sequenced in a study of cytomegalovirus exposure and HLA in healthy donors. A multiplex PCR was run with 60 Vbeta primers and 13 Jbeta primers. The repertoire was sequenced with immunoSEQ multiplex PCR; TCRdb's copy has only in-frame clones and lacks some. The sample contains under 250,000 clones, 70% to 80% of which appear only once. The specimen sequenced was PBMCs. These receptors came from a male donor in good health and CMV-seronegative.

This chain connects TRBV28 to TRBJ2-2, with D perhaps matching TRBD2 (7 bases). The length of the CDR3 is 14 residues. The germline gives CDR1 MDHEN, CDR2 SYDVKM. V lost 6 bases and J 4 bases, leaving 12 bases between the germline ends. The CDR3 region is CASRGGGITGELFF. In DNA, the CDR3 is TGTGCCAGCAGGGGAGGGGGGATCACCGGGGAGCTGTTTTTT.

The chain uses TRBV25-1 and TRBJ2-1; 12 bases line up with TRBD2. Germline V gene sequence: CDR1 MGHDK, CDR2 SYGVNS. V was clipped by 3 bases and J by 7 bases; unmatched bases: 7. The CDR3 totals 16 residues. The CDR3 sequence is CASSDLTSGRGNEQFF. The CDR3, as DNA: TGTGCCAGCAGTGATTTGACTAGCGGGAGAGGGAATGAGCAGTTCTTC.

The DNA of the CDR3 is TGTGCCAGCAGCTTGTATGGCAGGGAAGATGGCTACACCTTC. Amino acids: CASSLYGREDGYTF. The chain combines TRBV5-5 with TRBJ1-2; possibly TRBD1 for D (5 bases). The V and J ends lost 1 base and 6 bases respectively, with 13 bases between them. The CDR3 consists of 14 residues. Per germline, CDR1 SGHKS and CDR2 YYEKEE (reference sequence).

J is TRBJ2-2 and V is TRBV25-1; tentatively, D is TRBD1 (5 bases). The CDR3 loop spans 13 amino acids. Per germline, CDR1 MGHDK and CDR2 SYGVNS. Deletions cut 4 bases from V and 6 bases from J, with 9 bases between. DNA for the CDR3: TGTGCCAGCAGTGCACGACAGTCCGGGGAGCTGTTTTTT. It is translated as CASSARQSGELFF.

Concerning this clone itself: Other DNA sequences in this sample translate to the same CDR3. The genes are TRBV19 and TRBJ1-5; 10 bases are shared with TRBD1. The germline V gene has CDR1 LNHDA and CDR2 SQIVND (reference sequence). The length of the CDR3 is 17 residues. V gave up 5 bases and J gave up 0 bases; unmatched junction bases: 7. The CDR3 sequence: CASSSRTGGYSNQPQHF. CDR3 in DNA: TGTGCCAGTAGTTCTCGGACAGGGGGTTATAGCAATCAGCCCCAGCATTTT.

There are a few counts of this clone. CDR3 DNA sequence: TGTGCCAGCTTTAAGGGGTTCGGGAGTAGCGCAGATACGCAGTATTTT. Amino acids: CASFKGFGSSADTQYF. This chain uses TRBV7-9 with TRBJ2-3; perhaps TRBD2 as D (6 bases). Between the trimmed V and J ends, which lost 8 bases and 4 bases, there was a span of 22 bases. Germline V CDR1 and CDR2: SEHNR, FQNEAQ (reference sequence). CDR3 length: 16 amino acids.

Turning to this clone: One junction end disagrees with the germline gene, perhaps due to a read error. This sequence joins TRBV7-9 and TRBJ1-4, with TRBD1 matching 10 bases. This CDR3 is built from 15 residues. Germline V gives CDR1 SEHNR, CDR2 FQNEAQ (reference sequence). The CDR3 DNA reads TGTTCCAGCAGCTCCCGACAGGGGGCAAATGAAAAACTGTTTTTT. Its translation: CSSSSRQGANEKLFF.

The rearrangement links TRBV18 to TRBJ1-4, with 8 bases identical to TRBD1. The germline V gene encodes CDR1 KGHSH and CDR2 LQKENI. The CDR3 runs to 16 residues. The V and J ends lost 6 bases and 3 bases, in that order; junction bases with no gene match: 9. CDR3 nucleotide sequence: TGTGCCAGCTCCTCCTCCGGGACAGGATCTAATGAAAAACTGTTTTTT. This gives the protein CASSSSGTGSNEKLFF. Full variable domain (rest looked up from reference TRBV18 and TRBJ1-4): NAGVMQNPRHLVRRRGQEARLRCSPMKGHSHVYWYRQLPEEGLKFMVYLQKENIIDESGMPKERFSAEFPKEGPSILRIQQVVRGDSAAYFCASSSSGTGSNEKLFFGSGTQLSVL.

This rearrangement joins TRBV18 to TRBJ2-4, with TRBD1 matching 7 bases. Germline V gene data show CDR1 as KGHSH and CDR2 as LQKENI. The CDR3 sequence is 17 residues long. The trim removed 6 bases at V and 2 bases at J, leaving 13 bases unmatched. The CDR3 loop is CASSRLGTALPKNIQYF. As DNA, the CDR3 is TGTGCCAGCTCGCGATTGGGGACAGCTCTTCCCAAAAACATTCAGTACTTC.

This clone has only one observation. The chain has TRBV7-8 and TRBJ2-7, with no clear D. The CDR3 has 14 amino acids. Germline V gene sequence: CDR1 SGHVS, CDR2 FQNEAQ. V shed 1 base and J shed 1 base, with 8 bases lying between them. CDR3 sequence reads: CASSLDSLSYEQYF. The DNA for the CDR3 is TGTGCCAGCAGCTTAGACAGTCTGTCCTACGAGCAGTACTTC. Based on the CDR3 plus reference TRBV7-8 and TRBJ2-7, the full variable domain is GAGVSQSPRYKVAKRGQDVALRCDPISGHVSLFWYQQALGQGPEFLTYFQNEAQLDKSGLPSDRFFAERPEGSVSTLKIQRTQQEDSAVYLCASSLDSLSYEQYFGPGTRLTVT.

This clone was counted a few times. V is TRBV5-6 and J is TRBJ2-2; tentative D call: TRBD2 (6 bases). The V gene's germline CDR1 is SGHDT and CDR2 YYEEEE. V was trimmed by 3 bases and J by 4 bases, leaving 16 bases between them. This CDR3 is 16 amino acids long. The CDR3 sequence is CASSSVAAIITGELFF. Written as DNA, the CDR3 is TGTGCCAGCAGCTCCGTAGCGGCCATTATCACCGGGGAGCTGTTTTTT.

The genes are TRBV10-3 and TRBJ2-1, with a weak D call TRBD2 (5 bases). Trimming removed 3 bases from V and 7 bases from J, with 16 bases in between. Germline CDR1 reads ENHRY; CDR2 reads SYGVKD. The CDR3 spans 15 residues. The CDR3 bases are TGTGCCATCAGTGAATTGGTGGGAGTCAGGAATGAGCAGTTCTTC. Its translation is CAISELVGVRNEQFF.

J is TRBJ1-4 and V is TRBV29-1, with a possible D match to TRBD1 (5 bases). The germline CDR1 and CDR2 sequences are SQVTM and ANQGSEA. V lost 4 bases, J lost 5 bases, and 11 bases lay in between. The CDR3 runs to 13 residues. The CDR3 loop is CSVGPQGNEKLFF. For the CDR3, the DNA is TGCAGCGTTGGGCCTCAGGGAAATGAAAAACTGTTTTTT.

J is TRBJ2-3 and V is TRBV2; TRBD2 matches at 11 bases. Germline CDR1 is SNHLY and CDR2 is FYNNEI. The CDR3 contains 17 residues. With V trimmed by 3 bases and J by 2 bases, 7 bases remained unmatched. The CDR3, as DNA: TGTGCCAGCAGTGATATAAGACTAGCGGGAATCACAGATACGCAGTATTTT. The encoded protein is CASSDIRLAGITDTQYF.

This rearrangement joins TRBV9 to TRBJ1-3; D not resolved. Germline values: CDR1 SGDLS, CDR2 YYNGEE. V lost 0 bases to trimming and J lost 4 bases, with 11 bases between them. The CDR3 covers 15 residues. CDR3 nucleotides: TGTGCCAGCAGCGTAGCGGAGACGAGGGGAAACACCATATATTTT. It is translated as CASSVAETRGNTIYF.

The chain carries TRBV19 and TRBJ2-1; 9 bases agree with TRBD2. Germline V gene lookup returns CDR1 LNHDA and CDR2 SQIVND (reference sequence). The CDR3 consists of 16 residues. After removal of 3 bases from V and 5 bases from J, the junction contained 8 bases not matched to a gene. CDR3 sequence (DNA): TGTGCCAGTAGTATTTATAGCGGGAGCCCCCACAATGAGCAGTTCTTC. Protein: CASSIYSGSPHNEQFF.

The chain has TRBV19 and TRBJ2-7; 8 nucleotides align to TRBD2. CDR1 is LNHDA and CDR2 is SQIVND in the germline V gene (reference sequence). The CDR3 consists of 14 residues. The V segment lost 5 bases and the J segment 5 bases; nucleotides outside the gene matches: 8. The CDR3 loop reads CASSETSAADEQYF. DNA of the CDR3: TGTGCCAGTAGTGAGACTAGCGCGGCCGACGAGCAGTACTTC.

The sample holds one count of this clone. The chain has TRBV5-4 and TRBJ2-1, with TRBD2 identical over 8 bases. The CDR3 spans 16 residues. The germline gives CDR1 SGHNT, CDR2 YYREEE (reference sequence). Trimming took 4 bases from V and 7 from J; bases not matched to a gene: 13. Here the CDR3 DNA reads TGTGCCAGCAGCCCCGCGACTAGCGTGACAAATAATGAGCAGTTCTTC. It codes for CASSPATSVTNNEQFF.

This clone was observed a single time. V gene TRBV7-9 combines with J gene TRBJ2-2, with unresolved D. Trimming took off 3 bases at V and 0 bases at J, with 5 bases between the two ends. CDR3 size: 14 residues. The germline gives CDR1 SEHNR, CDR2 FQNEAQ (reference sequence). CDR3 coding DNA: TGTGCCAGCAGCTTTACGGCGAACACCGGGGAGCTGTTTTTT. It yields the protein CASSFTANTGELFF. The variable domain in full, with the rest retrieved from reference TRBV7-9 and TRBJ2-2, is DTGVSQNPRHKITKRGQNVTFRCDPISEHNRLYWYRQTLGQGPEFLTYFQNEAQLEKSRLLSDRFSAERPKGSFSTLEIQRTEQGDSAMYLCASSFTANTGELFFGEGSRLTVL.

The chain links TRBV20-1 to TRBJ2-7; a possible D gene is TRBD1 (5 bases). CDR3 length equals 11 residues. V was trimmed by 6 bases and J by 7 bases, leaving 13 bases between them. Germline V gives CDR1 DFQATT, CDR2 SNEGSKA (reference sequence). Here the CDR3 reads CSAHRMGEQYF. Written as DNA, the CDR3 is TGCAGTGCGCACAGGATGGGGGAGCAGTACTTC.

The chain links TRBV30 to TRBJ1-5; weak D call: TRBD1 (6 bases). The ends were cut back, 0 bases at V and 7 bases at J, with 22 bases in the middle. This CDR3 has 17 amino acids. The germline gives CDR1 GTSNPN, CDR2 SVGIG (reference sequence). CDR3 residues: CAWSVHRVGRLLQPQHF. The CDR3 DNA sequence: TGTGCCTGGAGTGTACACAGGGTTGGACGTCTTTTACAGCCCCAGCATTTT.